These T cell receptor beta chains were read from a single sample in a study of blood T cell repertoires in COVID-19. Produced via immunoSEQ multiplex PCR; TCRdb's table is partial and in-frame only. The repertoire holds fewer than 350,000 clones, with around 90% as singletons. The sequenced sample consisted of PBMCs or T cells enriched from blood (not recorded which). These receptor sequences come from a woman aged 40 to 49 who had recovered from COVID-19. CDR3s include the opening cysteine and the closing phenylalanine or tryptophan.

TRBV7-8	CASSLRGYEQYF
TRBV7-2	CASSLGGGGYTF
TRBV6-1	CASSETGVDQPQHF
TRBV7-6	CASSPRGLKAYEQYF
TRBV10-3	CAISESRDRSNEQFF
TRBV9	CASSVEGVRDTQYF
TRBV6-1	CASSEVESRFNSPLHF
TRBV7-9	CASSLTGLNYGYTF
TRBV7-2	CASSLDFTGFYEQYF
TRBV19	CASSFGQASYEQYF
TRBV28	CASSLRQGGNEKLFF
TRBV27	CASNRDGSKGAAYEQYF
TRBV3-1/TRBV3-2	CASTLGTGAEKLFF
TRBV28	CASSLDPPEQNEQFF
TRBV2	CASSESRGGTEAFF
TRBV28	CASSPSLGLGSLETQYF
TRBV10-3	CAISTGSGATYSNQPQHF
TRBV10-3	CAISESGQSNQPQHF
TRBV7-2	CASSSGDRAYEQYF
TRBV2	CASSAFSRGRNQPQHF